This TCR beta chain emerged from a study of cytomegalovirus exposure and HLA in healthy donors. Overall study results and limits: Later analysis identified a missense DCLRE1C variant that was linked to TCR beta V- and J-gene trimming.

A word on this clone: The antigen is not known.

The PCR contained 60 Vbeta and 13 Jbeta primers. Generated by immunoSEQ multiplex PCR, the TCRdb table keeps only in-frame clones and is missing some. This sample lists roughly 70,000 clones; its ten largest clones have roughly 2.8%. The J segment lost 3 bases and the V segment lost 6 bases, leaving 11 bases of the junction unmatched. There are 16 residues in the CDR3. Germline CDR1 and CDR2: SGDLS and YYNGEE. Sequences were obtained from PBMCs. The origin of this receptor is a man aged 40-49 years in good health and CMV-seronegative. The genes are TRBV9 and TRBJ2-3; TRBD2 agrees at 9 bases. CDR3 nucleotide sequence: TGTGCCAGCACCCCCCTAGCGGGGATTGAGACAGATACGCAGTATTTT. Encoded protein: CASTPLAGIETDTQYF.